Below are 26 T cell receptor beta chains sequenced from a single sample in a study of T-cell reconstitution after alpha-beta-depleted transplantation in children. Unique molecular identifiers were incorporated when the TCRbeta library was constructed. TCRdb analysed the PCR reads with MiXCR anew, one entry per CDR3 protein. The sample holds some 200,000 distinct CDR3 sequences; around 9.7% are singletons and the top ten take about 4.8%. Sequenced material: PBMCs from the stem cell graft donor, taken from the stem cell graft. The receptors here all came from a human donor who donated a stem cell graft to a child with SCID.

This clonotype was recorded at least ten times. The J gene is TRBJ1-1, the V gene TRBV5-1, with D perhaps TRBD1 (5 bases). V shed 3 bases and J shed 0 bases, with 18 bases lying between them. CDR3 size: 17 residues. Germline CDR1 SGHRS, CDR2 YFSETQ. CDR3 sequence: CASSWEEGRGLNTEAFF. For the CDR3, the DNA is TGCGCCAGCAGCTGGGAGGAGGGACGAGGACTGAACACTGAAGCTTTCTTT. The entire variable domain, with the rest obtained from reference TRBV5-1 and TRBJ1-1, is as follows: KAGVTQTPRYLIKTRGQQVTLSCSPISGHRSVSWYQQTPGQGLQFLFEYFSETQRNKGNFPGRFSGRQFSNSRSEMNVSTLELGDSALYLCASSWEEGRGLNTEAFFGQGTRLTVV.

The gene calls are TRBV20-1 and TRBJ2-1; 7 bases are a match to TRBD2. This CDR3 has 17 residues. Germline trimming cut 7 bases from V and 8 bases from J; bases unmatched to any gene: 23. Germline loops: CDR1 DFQATT, CDR2 SNEGSKA (reference sequence). Here the CDR3 DNA reads TGCAGTGTCTGGGGCGTGTTTGCGGGGGTGCTTTGGGATGAGCAGTTCTTC. Protein product: CSVWGVFAGVLWDEQFF.

This chain uses TRBV5-1 with TRBJ1-1; a possible D gene is TRBD1 (5 bases). CDR1 and CDR2 from the germline V gene are SGHRS and YFSETQ. Between the trimmed V and J ends, which lost 4 bases and 4 bases, there was a span of 17 bases. The CDR3 contains 15 residues. The CDR3 protein is CASSPSGPPSTEAFF. The CDR3, as DNA: TGCGCCAGCAGCCCGTCGGGACCTCCGTCCACTGAAGCTTTCTTT.

This clonotype was counted many times. J is TRBJ2-5 and V is TRBV5-1, with no clear D. The germline gives CDR1 SGHRS, CDR2 YFSETQ. This CDR3 spans 14 amino acids. Trimming removed 0 bases at V and 5 bases at J, with 11 bases between. The chain's CDR3 is CASSLAPRGETQYF. CDR3 DNA sequence: TGCGCCAGCAGCTTGGCCCCGAGAGGTGAGACCCAGTACTTC.

This clonotype was counted once. J is TRBJ2-7 and V is TRBV27; tentatively, D is TRBD2 (5 bases). Per germline, CDR1 MNHEY and CDR2 SMNVEV (reference sequence). The V end was cut by 6 bases, the J end by 6 bases, with 21 bases between. The CDR3 runs to 15 residues. CDR3 bases: TGTGCCAGCAGCCAGACCACCCGCGGGCAGGCCGAGCAGTACTTC. Translated, it gives CASSQTTRGQAEQYF.

There are many counts of this clonotype. The chain couples TRBV5-1 to TRBJ1-6; a possible D gene is TRBD1 (5 bases). CDR3 size: 14 residues. V shed 1 base and J shed 10 bases, with 12 bases lying between them. Germline CDR1 and CDR2: SGHRS and YFSETQ. CDR3 sequence (DNA): TGCGCCAGCAGCTTGAAAGGGGCTGACTCACCCCTCCACTTT. Protein sequence: CASSLKGADSPLHF.

V and J are TRBV28 and TRBJ1-3, with no clear D. Trimming shortened V by 5 bases and J by 0 bases, and 11 bases separated the two germline ends. The CDR3 loop spans 15 amino acids. The germline gives CDR1 MDHEN, CDR2 SYDVKM. The CDR3 spells CASSNSQISGNTIYF. The CDR3 nucleotides read TGTGCCAGCAGTAACAGCCAAATCTCTGGAAACACCATATATTTT. The whole variable domain, filled in from reference TRBV28 and TRBJ1-3, reads DVKVTQSSRYLVKRTGEKVFLECVQDMDHENMFWYRQDPGLGLRLIYFSYDVKMKEKGDIPEGYSVSREKKERFSLILESASTNQTSMYLCASSNSQISGNTIYFGEGSWLTVV.

This clonotype was detected ten times or more. The CDR3 sequence is CASTRFSGRSPEAFF. The CDR3, as DNA: TGTGCCAGCACCCGTTTCTCGGGGCGTTCGCCTGAAGCTTTCTTT. The chain couples TRBV12-3 or TRBV12-4 to TRBJ1-1; the D gene is possibly TRBD1 (5 bases). Trimming took 7 bases from V and 6 from J, leaving 21 bases between them. The CDR3 is 15 amino acids.

This clonotype was picked up many times. The chain links TRBV4-1 to TRBJ2-7; tentatively, D is TRBD2 (6 bases). The CDR3 totals 15 residues. Germline CDR1 reads MGHRA; CDR2 reads YSYEKL. Trimming took 5 bases from V and 7 from J, leaving 21 bases between them. In nucleotides, the CDR3 is TGCGCCAGCAGCACAACCGGGGACTCTTCGTGGGAGCAGTACTTC. It specifies CASSTTGDSSWEQYF.

This clonotype was found many times. V usage is TRBV9 and J usage is TRBJ1-3, with unresolved D. Trimming took 3 bases from V and 0 from J, leaving 10 bases between them. The CDR3 is 15 residues long. CDR1 is SGDLS and CDR2 is YYNGEE in the germline V gene. CDR3 residues: CASSAQISSGNTIYF. CDR3 nucleotide sequence: TGTGCCAGCAGCGCACAGATCTCCTCTGGAAACACCATATATTTT.

This clonotype was counted between two and nine times. The chain combines TRBV20-1 with TRBJ1-6; 7 bases are shared with TRBD1. The CDR3 has 14 amino acids. The germline V gene encodes CDR1 DFQATT and CDR2 SNEGSKA (reference sequence). Trimming took 0 bases from V and 9 from J; bases not matched to a gene: 5. The CDR3 is CSARDLQGGSPLHF. DNA for the CDR3: TGCAGTGCTAGAGATCTTCAGGGGGGTTCACCCCTCCACTTT.

This clonotype was seen at least ten times. This rearrangement joins TRBV7-9 to TRBJ1-6; 7 bases line up with TRBD1. J gave up 7 bases and V 3 bases, and 9 bases lay outside the gene matches. In germline, CDR1 is SEHNR, CDR2 FQNEAQ (reference sequence). The CDR3 consists of 16 residues. The CDR3 here is CASSLEGGASNSPLHF. The CDR3 coding sequence is TGTGCCAGCAGCTTGGAAGGGGGCGCATCGAATTCACCCCTCCACTTT.

This clonotype was seen many times. The rearrangement uses TRBV7-6 and TRBJ2-3; no firm D call. The V end was cut by 2 bases, the J end by 5 bases, with 8 bases between. The CDR3 spans 13 residues. Germline lookup yields CDR1 SGHVS and CDR2 FNYEAQ. CDR3 coding DNA: TGTGCCAGCAGCTTAATATTCCGAGATACGCAGTATTTT. Translation gives CASSLIFRDTQYF.

This clonotype was seen ten or more times. The CDR3 DNA reads TGTGCCAGCAGCCTACAGGGGGAAGCTTTCTTT. Protein sequence: CASSLQGEAFF. The rearrangement uses TRBV4-2 and TRBJ1-1; 7 positions match TRBD1. Germline trimming cut 4 bases from V and 8 bases from J; bases unmatched to any gene: 1. The CDR3 sequence is 11 residues long. Per the germline V gene, CDR1 is LGHNA and CDR2 is YNFKEQ.

In its sample, this clonotype was seen many times. The chain recombines TRBV2 with TRBJ2-3, with 8 bases lining up with TRBD1. The CDR3 sequence is 16 residues long. Germline CDR1 is SNHLY and CDR2 is FYNNEI. After removal of 4 bases from V and 2 bases from J, the junction contained 8 bases not matched to a gene. The CDR3 nucleotides read TGTGCCAGCAGTGTTGGACAGGGCACCCTCACAGATACGCAGTATTTT. Amino acid sequence: CASSVGQGTLTDTQYF.

This clonotype was found many times. The chain joins TRBV6-1 to TRBJ1-2, with 9 bases identical to TRBD1. In germline, CDR1 is MNHNS, CDR2 SASEGT. The CDR3 has 16 residues. V was clipped by 4 bases and J by 4 bases; unmatched bases: 10. The CDR3 sequence: CASSATGGRLFYGYTF. The CDR3, as DNA: TGTGCCAGCAGTGCAACAGGGGGCCGTCTCTTCTATGGCTACACCTTC.

This clonotype occurred many times. The chain carries TRBV10-3 and TRBJ2-4; D gene ambiguous. V was cut by 4 bases and J by 0 bases, with 4 bases left in between. This CDR3 contains 13 residues. Per the germline V gene, CDR1 is ENHRY and CDR2 is SYGVKD. This CDR3 is CAISAPAKNIQYF. The CDR3 DNA follows: TGTGCCATCAGTGCTCCAGCCAAAAACATTCAGTACTTC.

The sample holds many counts of this clonotype. This chain connects TRBV10-2 to TRBJ1-2; possibly TRBD1 for D (6 bases). Germline V gene sequence: CDR1 WSHSY, CDR2 SAAADI. Trimming cost V 6 bases and J 0 bases, with 11 bases left between them. The CDR3 has 14 amino acids. The CDR3 region is CASRLTGTNYGYTF. CDR3 nucleotide sequence: TGCGCCAGCAGGCTGACAGGAACTAACTATGGCTACACCTTC.

This clonotype was recorded at least ten times. The chain combines TRBV3-1 with TRBJ2-5; D is unresolved. V lost 4 bases, J lost 2 bases, and 14 bases lay in between. There are 15 residues in the CDR3. Germline V gene data show CDR1 as LGHDT and CDR2 as YNNKEL (reference sequence). Here the CDR3 reads CASSPNTQAQETQYF. In DNA, the CDR3 is TGTGCCAGCAGCCCAAACACCCAGGCTCAAGAGACCCAGTACTTC.

The sample holds many counts of this clonotype. The chain has TRBV5-1 and TRBJ2-7; D may be TRBD2 (6 bases). Germline V gene lookup returns CDR1 SGHRS and CDR2 YFSETQ. V dropped 4 bases and J dropped 0 bases, with 20 bases sitting between them. The CDR3 has 17 amino acids. The CDR3 DNA follows: TGCGCCAGCAGCCCAAGACGGCGGGGCTCGAGCTCCTACGAGCAGTACTTC. It is translated as CASSPRRRGSSSYEQYF.

This clonotype occurred many times. This rearrangement joins TRBV6-6 to TRBJ1-5; D call uncertain. This CDR3 is built from 14 residues. Deletions cut 6 bases from V and 5 bases from J, with 14 bases between. Germline CDR1 is MNHNY and CDR2 is SVGAGI (reference sequence). CDR3 sequence: CASSHGRIYQPQHF. CDR3 nucleotides: TGTGCCAGCAGCCACGGACGGATTTATCAGCCCCAGCATTTT.

Many counts were recorded for this clonotype. The chain is built from TRBV12-3 or TRBV12-4 and TRBJ1-6; weak D call: TRBD1 (6 bases). The CDR3 runs 13 residues. Trimming shortened V by 3 bases and J by 8 bases, and 8 bases separated the two germline ends. The CDR3 loop is CASSFAGDSPLHF. The CDR3 DNA reads TGTGCCAGCAGTTTTGCAGGGGATTCACCCCTCCACTTT.

This clonotype was seen many times. V usage is TRBV5-1 and J usage is TRBJ1-2, with D hard to call. Trimming took 2 bases from V and 4 from J, leaving 12 bases between them. This CDR3 has 14 amino acids. The germline gives CDR1 SGHRS, CDR2 YFSETQ. The CDR3 loop reads CASSLGNPPYGYTF. For the CDR3, the DNA is TGCGCCAGCAGCTTAGGCAACCCCCCCTATGGCTACACCTTC.

This clonotype was counted a few times. The V call is TRBV4-3, the J call TRBJ2-3; 11 positions match TRBD2. Germline V lookup: CDR1 LGHNA, CDR2 YSLEER. This CDR3 contains 16 residues. V dropped 0 bases and J dropped 1; count of bases not matched to a gene: 0. The CDR3 DNA reads as TGCGCCAGCAGCCAAGAACTAGCGGGGGGCACAGATACGCAGTATTTT. This translates into CASSQELAGGTDTQYF.

This clonotype was seen a few times. The chain employs TRBV20-1 and TRBJ1-3, with D tentatively TRBD1 (5 bases). V lost 1 base and J lost 6, with 19 bases in between. Germline V lookup: CDR1 DFQATT, CDR2 SNEGSKA (reference sequence). This CDR3 spans 16 amino acids. CDR3 loop: CSARVLTQGFKNTIYF. In DNA form, the CDR3 reads TGCAGTGCTAGAGTGCTTACCCAGGGTTTTAAAAACACCATATATTTT.

This clonotype was seen many times. The chain has TRBV18 and TRBJ2-2; D is undetermined. Germline CDR1 and CDR2: KGHSH and LQKENI. The CDR3 consists of 13 residues. V lost 7 bases and J lost 4, with 10 bases in between. The CDR3 sequence: CASYPHSTGELFF. CDR3 coding DNA: TGTGCCAGCTACCCTCACTCCACCGGGGAGCTGTTTTTT.